The source of this T cell receptor beta chain is a study of molecular identifiers for immune sequencing clone quantification. CDR1 PRHDT and CDR2 FYEKMQ come from the germline V gene (reference sequence). Trimming left V 3 bases short and J 2 bases short, with 13 bases between. This CDR3 is 15 amino acids long. This clonotype was observed a handful of times. Bulk TCR libraries were made with methods that had been previously described and with listed TCR primers. Via MiXCR, TCRdb re-called the PCR reads, giving one row per CDR3 protein. The table includes several thousand distinct CDR3 sequences, around a third detected once.

This clonotype originated in a human donor in good health. Some libraries in this study had Jurkat cell RNA spiked in. The chain is built from TRBV13 and TRBJ1-1; the D gene is possibly TRBD1 (6 bases). The sample comprised naive CD8+ T cells from blood, with Jurkat cell RNA spiked in. The subset: FACS-sorted CD8+CD4-CCR7+CD45RA+ naive T cells. The CDR3 loop is CASSFTQGTNTEAFF. The CDR3 nucleotides read TGTGCCAGCAGCTTCACACAGGGCACCAACACTGAAGCTTTCTTT.